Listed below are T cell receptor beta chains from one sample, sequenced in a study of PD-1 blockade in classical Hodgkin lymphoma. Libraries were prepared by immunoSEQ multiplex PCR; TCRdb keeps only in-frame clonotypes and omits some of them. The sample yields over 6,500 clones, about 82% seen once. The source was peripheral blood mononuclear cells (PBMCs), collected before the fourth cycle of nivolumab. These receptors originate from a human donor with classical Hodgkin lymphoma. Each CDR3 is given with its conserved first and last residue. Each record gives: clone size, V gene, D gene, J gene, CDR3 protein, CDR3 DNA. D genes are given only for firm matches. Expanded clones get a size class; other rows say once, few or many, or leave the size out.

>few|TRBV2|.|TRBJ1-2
CASTQTGNYGYTF
TGTGCCAGCACTCAAACAGGGAACTATGGCTACACCTTC
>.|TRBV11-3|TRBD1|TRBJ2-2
CASSFGQGAPGAGELFF
TGTGCCAGCAGCTTTGGACAGGGGGCACCGGGCGCCGGGGAGCTGTTTTTT
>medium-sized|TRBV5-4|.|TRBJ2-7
CASSLAGGTYEQYF
TGTGCCAGCAGCTTGGCCGGGGGAACCTACGAGCAGTACTTC
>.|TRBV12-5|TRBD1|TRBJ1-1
CASGLQYGRDRLVYGNTEAFF
TGTGCTAGTGGTTTGCAGTACGGACGGGACAGGTTAGTGTATGGGAACACTGAAGCTTTCTTT
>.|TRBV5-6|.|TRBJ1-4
CASSLLDSEKLFF
TGTGCCAGCAGCTTGTTGGATTCGGAAAAACTGTTTTTT
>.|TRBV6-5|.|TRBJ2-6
CASSPRRGANVLTF
TGTGCCAGCAGTCCCAGGCGCGGGGCCAACGTCCTGACTTTC
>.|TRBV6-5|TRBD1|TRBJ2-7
CASSGGQGPYEQYF
TGTGCCAGCAGTGGGGGACAGGGACCCTACGAGCAGTACTTC
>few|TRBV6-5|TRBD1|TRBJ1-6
CASSAGQGNSPLHF
TGTGCCAGCAGTGCGGGACAGGGAAATTCACCCCTCCACTTT
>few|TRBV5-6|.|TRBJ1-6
CASSSRGLADSPLHF
TGTGCCAGCAGCTCGCGGGGACTGGCCGATTCACCCCTCCACTTT
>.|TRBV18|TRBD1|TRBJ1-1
CASSQGQAGTEAFF
TGTGCCAGCTCACAGGGACAGGCGGGAACTGAAGCTTTCTTT
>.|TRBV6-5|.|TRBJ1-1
CASSYGQGTTEAFF
TGTGCCAGCAGTTACGGGCAGGGAACCACTGAAGCTTTCTTT
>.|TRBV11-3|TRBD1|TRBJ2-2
CASSLGPDRGKAGELFF
TGTGCCAGCAGCTTAGGCCCCGACAGGGGGAAGGCCGGGGAGCTGTTTTTT
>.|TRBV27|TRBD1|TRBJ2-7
CASSLSTPWTGTYEQYF
TGTGCCAGCAGTTTATCGACCCCCTGGACAGGGACCTACGAGCAGTACTTC
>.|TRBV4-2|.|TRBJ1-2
CASSLNGALAYGYTF
TGTGCCAGCAGCTTAAATGGGGCCCTGGCCTATGGCTACACCTTC
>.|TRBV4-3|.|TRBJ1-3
CASSQVGGAGNTIYF
TGCGCCAGCAGCCAAGTCGGGGGAGCTGGAAACACCATATATTTT
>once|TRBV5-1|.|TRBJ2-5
CASSPIPGQQETQYF
TGCGCCAGCAGCCCGATACCGGGACAACAAGAGACCCAGTACTTC
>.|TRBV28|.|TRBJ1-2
CASSRTQEIYGYTF
TGTGCCAGCAGTCGAACCCAGGAGATCTATGGCTACACCTTC
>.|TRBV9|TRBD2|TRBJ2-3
CASSVSSGGHTDTQYF
TGTGCCAGCAGCGTAAGCAGCGGGGGGCACACAGATACGCAGTATTTT
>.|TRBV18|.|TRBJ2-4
CASSPVNGYLAKNIQYF
TGTGCCAGCTCACCAGTTAACGGATACCTAGCCAAAAACATTCAGTACTTC
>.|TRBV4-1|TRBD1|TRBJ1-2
CASSQLDRGDGYTF
TGCGCCAGCAGCCAATTGGACAGGGGGGATGGCTACACCTTC
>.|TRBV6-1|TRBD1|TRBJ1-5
CASSDQTGVGSNQPQHF
TGTGCCAGCAGTGACCAAACAGGGGTTGGCAGCAATCAGCCCCAGCATTTT
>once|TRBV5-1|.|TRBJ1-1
CASSPQGSAEAFF
TGCGCCAGCAGCCCACAGGGCTCCGCTGAAGCTTTCTTT
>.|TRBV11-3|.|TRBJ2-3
CASSLGSSTDTQYF
TGTGCCAGCAGCTTAGGGTCTAGCACAGATACGCAGTATTTT
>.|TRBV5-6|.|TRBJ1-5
CASSLGQQPQHF
TGTGCCAGCAGCTTGGGACAGCAGCCCCAGCATTTT
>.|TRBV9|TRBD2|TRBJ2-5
CASSVGLAGAQETQYF
TGTGCCAGCAGCGTAGGGCTAGCGGGGGCCCAAGAGACCCAGTACTTC
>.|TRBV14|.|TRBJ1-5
CASSQEPGWIGQPQHF
TGTGCCAGCAGCCAAGAGCCAGGGTGGATTGGTCAGCCCCAGCATTTT
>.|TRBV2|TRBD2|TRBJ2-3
CASKIAGTDTQYF
TGTGCCAGCAAAATAGCGGGGACAGATACGCAGTATTTT
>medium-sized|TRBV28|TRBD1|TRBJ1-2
CASSLLDRKNYGYTF
TGTGCCAGCAGTTTACTGGACAGGAAAAACTATGGCTACACCTTC
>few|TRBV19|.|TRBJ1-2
CASSIANSFSYGYTF
TGTGCCAGTAGTATAGCGAACAGCTTTTCCTATGGCTACACCTTC
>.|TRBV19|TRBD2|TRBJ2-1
CASSIQRLAGGPNEQFF
TGTGCCAGTAGTATCCAAAGGCTAGCGGGGGGCCCCAATGAGCAGTTCTTC
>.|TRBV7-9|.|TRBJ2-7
CASSLAMGAKDEQYF
TGTGCCAGCAGCTTAGCGATGGGGGCGAAAGACGAGCAGTACTTC
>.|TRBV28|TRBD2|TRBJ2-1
CASMPRQGTSGQPYNEQFF
TGTGCCAGCATGCCACGACAGGGTACTAGCGGGCAGCCGTACAATGAGCAGTTCTTC
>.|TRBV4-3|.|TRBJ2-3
CASSQDWADTQYF
TGCGCCAGCAGCCAAGATTGGGCGGATACGCAGTATTTT
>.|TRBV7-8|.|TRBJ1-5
CASSPLSNSNQPQHF
TGTGCCAGCAGCCCCCTCTCAAATAGCAATCAGCCCCAGCATTTT
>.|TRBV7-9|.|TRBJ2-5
CASSLRVSETQYF
TGTGCCAGCAGCTTAAGAGTTAGTGAGACCCAGTACTTC
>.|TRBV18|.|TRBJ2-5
CASSSAWVGTQYF
TGTGCCAGCTCATCCGCCTGGGTAGGGACCCAGTACTTC
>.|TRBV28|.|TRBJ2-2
CASSSPGNTGELFF
TGTGCCAGCAGTTCTCCGGGAAACACCGGGGAGCTGTTTTTT
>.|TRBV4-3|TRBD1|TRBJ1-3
CASSPTGGEGGGNTIYF
TGCGCCAGCAGCCCTACAGGGGGCGAGGGAGGTGGAAACACCATATATTTT
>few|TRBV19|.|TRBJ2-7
CASRRDPSSYEQYF
TGTGCCAGTAGGAGAGACCCTAGCTCCTACGAGCAGTACTTC
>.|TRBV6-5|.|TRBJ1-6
CASSYSGGQNSPLHF
TGTGCCAGCAGTTACTCGGGGGGACAAAATTCACCCCTCCACTTT
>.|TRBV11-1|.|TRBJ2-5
CASSLYETDFQETQYF
TGTGCCAGCAGCTTATACGAGACAGACTTCCAAGAGACCCAGTACTTC
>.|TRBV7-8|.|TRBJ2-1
CASSLARGLVYNEQFF
TGTGCCAGCAGCTTAGCGCGGGGCCTAGTTTACAATGAGCAGTTCTTC
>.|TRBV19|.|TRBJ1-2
CASSIAINSYGYTF
TGTGCCAGTAGTATAGCCATTAACTCCTATGGCTACACCTTC
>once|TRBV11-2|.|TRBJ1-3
CASSFTGTKGNTIYF
TGTGCCAGCAGCTTTACCGGGACAAAAGGAAACACCATATATTTT
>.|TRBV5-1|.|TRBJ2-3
CASSLGRNTDTQYF
TGCGCCAGCAGCTTAGGACGTAACACAGATACGCAGTATTTT